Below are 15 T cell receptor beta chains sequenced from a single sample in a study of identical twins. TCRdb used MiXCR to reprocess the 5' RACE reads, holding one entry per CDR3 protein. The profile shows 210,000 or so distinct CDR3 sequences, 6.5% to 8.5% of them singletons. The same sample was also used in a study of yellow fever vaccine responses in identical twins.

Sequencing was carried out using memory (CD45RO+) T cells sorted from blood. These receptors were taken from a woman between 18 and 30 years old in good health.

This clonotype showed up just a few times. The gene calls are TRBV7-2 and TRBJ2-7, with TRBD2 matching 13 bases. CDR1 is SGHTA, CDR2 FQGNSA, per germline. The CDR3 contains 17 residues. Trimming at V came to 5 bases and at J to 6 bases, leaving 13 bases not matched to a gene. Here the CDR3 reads CASSRPRLAGGTGEQYF. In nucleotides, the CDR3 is TGTGCCAGCAGCCGACCTCGACTAGCGGGAGGAACGGGCGAGCAGTACTTC.

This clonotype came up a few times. The CDR3 bases are TGTGCCAGCAGTTTCGACCCGGGACTAGCGGGGGGCACAGATACGCAGTATTTT. Encoded protein: CASSFDPGLAGGTDTQYF. The chain joins TRBV6-5 to TRBJ2-3, with 14 bases fitting TRBD2. V lost 4 bases to trimming and J lost 1 base; unmatched junction nucleotides: 7. This CDR3 is 18 amino acids long. Looked up from germline, CDR1 is MNHEY and CDR2 is SVGAGI.

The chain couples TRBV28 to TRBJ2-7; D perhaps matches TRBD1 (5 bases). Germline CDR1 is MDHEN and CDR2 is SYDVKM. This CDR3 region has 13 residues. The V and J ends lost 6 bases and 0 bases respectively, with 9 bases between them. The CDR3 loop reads CASSRRDSYEQYF. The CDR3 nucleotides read TGTGCCAGCAGCCGCAGGGACTCCTACGAGCAGTACTTC. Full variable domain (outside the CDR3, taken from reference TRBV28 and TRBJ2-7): DVKVTQSSRYLVKRTGEKVFLECVQDMDHENMFWYRQDPGLGLRLIYFSYDVKMKEKGDIPEGYSVSREKKERFSLILESASTNQTSMYLCASSRRDSYEQYFGPGTRLTVT.

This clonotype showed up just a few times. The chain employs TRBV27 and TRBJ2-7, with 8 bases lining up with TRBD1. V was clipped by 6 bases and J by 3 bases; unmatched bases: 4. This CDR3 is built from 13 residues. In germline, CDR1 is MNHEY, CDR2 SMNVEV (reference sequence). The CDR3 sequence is CASRLQGVYEQYF. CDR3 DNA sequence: TGTGCCAGCAGATTACAGGGGGTCTACGAGCAGTACTTC.

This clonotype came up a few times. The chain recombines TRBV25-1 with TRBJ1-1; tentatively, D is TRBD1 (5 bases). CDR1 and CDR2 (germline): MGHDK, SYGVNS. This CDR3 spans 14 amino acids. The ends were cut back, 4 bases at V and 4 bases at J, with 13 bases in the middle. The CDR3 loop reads CASSGRGYSTEAFF. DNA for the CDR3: TGTGCCAGCAGTGGGCGGGGGTACTCCACTGAAGCTTTCTTT.

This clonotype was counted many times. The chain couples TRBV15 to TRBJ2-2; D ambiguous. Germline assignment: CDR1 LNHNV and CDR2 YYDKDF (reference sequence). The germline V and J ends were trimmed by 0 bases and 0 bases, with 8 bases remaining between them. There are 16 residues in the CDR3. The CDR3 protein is CATSRDLGTNTGELFF. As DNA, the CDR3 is TGTGCCACCAGCAGAGATCTAGGGACGAACACCGGGGAGCTGTTTTTT.

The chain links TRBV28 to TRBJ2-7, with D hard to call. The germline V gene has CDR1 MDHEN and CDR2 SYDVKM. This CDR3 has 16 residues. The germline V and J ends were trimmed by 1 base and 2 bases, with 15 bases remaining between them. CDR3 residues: CASSLSPWQVPYEQYF. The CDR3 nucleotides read TGTGCCAGCAGTTTATCCCCATGGCAGGTCCCCTACGAGCAGTACTTC. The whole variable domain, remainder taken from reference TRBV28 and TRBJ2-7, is DVKVTQSSRYLVKRTGEKVFLECVQDMDHENMFWYRQDPGLGLRLIYFSYDVKMKEKGDIPEGYSVSREKKERFSLILESASTNQTSMYLCASSLSPWQVPYEQYFGPGTRLTVT.

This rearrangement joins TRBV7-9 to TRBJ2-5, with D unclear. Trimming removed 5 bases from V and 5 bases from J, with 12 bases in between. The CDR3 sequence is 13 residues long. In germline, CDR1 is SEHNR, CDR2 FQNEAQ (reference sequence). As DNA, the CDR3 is TGTGCCAGCAGCCTCGGATTCAAGGAGACCCAGTACTTC. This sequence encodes CASSLGFKETQYF.

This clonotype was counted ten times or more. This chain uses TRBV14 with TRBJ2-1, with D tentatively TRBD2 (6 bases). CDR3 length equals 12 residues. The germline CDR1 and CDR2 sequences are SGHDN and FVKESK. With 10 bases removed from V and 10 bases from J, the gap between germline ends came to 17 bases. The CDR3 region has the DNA TGTGCCACCGATTCCGGGGGTCGGGAGCAGTTCTTC. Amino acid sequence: CATDSGGREQFF.

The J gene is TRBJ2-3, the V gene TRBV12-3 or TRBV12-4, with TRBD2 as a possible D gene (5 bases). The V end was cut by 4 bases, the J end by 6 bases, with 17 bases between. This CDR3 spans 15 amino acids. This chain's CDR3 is CASSSASLSGDTQYF. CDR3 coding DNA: TGTGCCAGCAGTTCCGCTTCTTTGTCGGGGGATACGCAGTATTTT.

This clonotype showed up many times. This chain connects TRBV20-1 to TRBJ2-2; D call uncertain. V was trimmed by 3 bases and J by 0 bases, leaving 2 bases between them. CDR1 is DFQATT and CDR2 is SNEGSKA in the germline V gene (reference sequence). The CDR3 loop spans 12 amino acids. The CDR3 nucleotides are TGCAGTGCTAGTTCGAACACCGGGGAGCTGTTTTTT. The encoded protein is CSASSNTGELFF.

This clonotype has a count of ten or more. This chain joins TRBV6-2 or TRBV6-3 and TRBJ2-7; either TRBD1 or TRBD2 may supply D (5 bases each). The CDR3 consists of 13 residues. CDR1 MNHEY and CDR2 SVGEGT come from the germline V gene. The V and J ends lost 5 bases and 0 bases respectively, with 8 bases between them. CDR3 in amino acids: CASSTGTSYEQYF. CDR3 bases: TGTGCCAGCAGTACCGGGACCTCCTACGAGCAGTACTTC.

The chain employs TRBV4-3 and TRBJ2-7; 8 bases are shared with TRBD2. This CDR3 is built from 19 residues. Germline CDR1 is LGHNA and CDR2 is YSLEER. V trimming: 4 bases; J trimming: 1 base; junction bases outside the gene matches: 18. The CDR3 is CASSLRILNWLAGSYEQYF. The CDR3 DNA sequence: TGCGCCAGCAGCCTACGAATTTTAAACTGGCTAGCGGGTTCCTACGAGCAGTACTTC.

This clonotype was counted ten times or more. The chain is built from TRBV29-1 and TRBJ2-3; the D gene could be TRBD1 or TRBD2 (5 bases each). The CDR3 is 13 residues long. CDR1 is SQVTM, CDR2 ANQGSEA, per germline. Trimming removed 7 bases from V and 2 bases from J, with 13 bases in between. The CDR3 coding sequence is TGCAGCGCCGAGGGGATGAACACAGATACGCAGTATTTT. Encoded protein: CSAEGMNTDTQYF.

The CDR3 sequence: CASSLTGRNTEAFF. The CDR3 DNA reads as TGTGCCAGCAGCTTAACTGGTAGAAACACTGAAGCTTTCTTT. The chain has TRBV7-3 and TRBJ1-1; no definite D call. The germline V gene has CDR1 SGHTA and CDR2 FQGTGA. The ends were cut back, 0 bases at V and 2 bases at J, with 7 bases in the middle. This CDR3 spans 14 amino acids.